This section outlines one T cell receptor beta chain sequence together with its context. Antigen: not known. The sample originates from a study of T cell repertoires in cytomegalovirus infection. Study in general: Newly reported HLA-C-restricted and thoroughly characterized HLA-B-restricted CMV epitopes were employed. From public TCR beta signatures came an indication of both CMV infection and matching HLA type. Notes on the study in general: The cumulative frequency of public TCR beta families distinguished individuals who carried CMV together with the relevant HLA. Within the response measured ex vivo, HLA-C-restricted CMV-specific TCR beta clonotypes were dominant.

The germline CDR1 and CDR2 sequences are SGHVS and FQNEAQ. Deletions cut 5 bases from V and 4 bases from J, with 17 bases between. The CDR3 has 15 amino acids. TCRdb reanalysed the reads using MiXCR and keeps one entry per CDR3 protein. The sample holds approximately 74,000 distinct CDR3 sequences, approximately 40% seen once. Material: CD8+ T cells from cultured PBMCs, obtained from culture after CMV antigen stimulation. This sequence originates from a human donor in good health (CMV status not recorded). Some clones in this sample may be carry-over from other donors' samples. The chain employs TRBV7-8 and TRBJ1-2; a weak D match, TRBD1 (6 bases). The CDR3: CASSPAGQTLYGYTF. CDR3 nucleotides: TGTGCCAGCAGCCCAGCTGGACAGACTCTCTATGGCTACACCTTC.